This TCR beta chain was captured by sequencing in a study of T cell changes during pregnancy in multiple sclerosis. TCRdb's table, derived via immunoSEQ multiplex PCR, lists solely in-frame clones and lacks some. The top ten clones hold 6.2% of a sample with 90,000 to 150,000 clones, approximately 93% of them seen once. The CDR3 runs 14 residues. CDR1 is SGHVS, CDR2 FQNEAQ, per germline. V lost 4 bases to trimming and J lost 4 bases; unmatched junction nucleotides: 4. This clonotype was obtained from a female donor with multiple sclerosis, enrolled in a pregnancy study. The chain uses TRBV7-8 and TRBJ1-5; 7 bases fit TRBD1. Material: peripheral blood, obtained before pregnancy. In nucleotides, the CDR3 is TGTGCCAGCAGCTCAGGGACAGTTAATCAGCCCCAGCATTTT. This sequence encodes CASSSGTVNQPQHF.